The T cell receptor beta chain under discussion was sequenced for a study of breast tumors, draining lymph nodes, adjacent tissues. Whole-study results and caveats: The lymph node origin of tumor T cells was framed as consistent with a hypothesis, not demonstrated. Data fit most tumor T cells coming from lymph node, expanding in tumor. Tumor and nontumor repertoires were significantly more similar in luminal-like than in basal-like breast cancer. Tumor TCR diversity was below lymph nodes but above nontumor tissue.

Worth noting for this clonotype: The antigen remains unidentified. One base away lies a much larger clone, so this may be a sequencing read error.

The germline CDR1 and CDR2 sequences are LNHDA and SQIVND (reference sequence). The length of the CDR3 is 14 residues. V was shortened by 7 bases and J by 2 bases, with 12 bases between the two germline ends. From the multiplex PCR reads, TCRdb called clonotypes with MiXCR, one entry per CDR3 protein. Here the sample spans about 270,000 distinct CDR3 sequences, over 30% being singletons. Samples came from axillary lymph nodes draining the breast cancer. V and J are TRBV19 and TRBJ2-1; D is unresolved. The sequence was collected from a female donor with breast cancer. Some clones in this sample may be carry-over from other donors' samples. Source material: axillary lymph node tissue. The CDR3 DNA reads TGTGCCAGTAATATCGGGCAGCCCTACAATGAGCAGTTCTTC. As protein: CASNIGQPYNEQFF.